A selection of T cell receptor beta chains follows, all from one sample in a study of siplizumab effects on memory and regulatory T cells. The repertoire was sequenced with immunoSEQ multiplex PCR; TCRdb's copy has only in-frame clones and lacks some. Found here are 94,000 or so clones, around 95% of them singletons; the top ten hold 0.03% to 0.035%. The source material was naive CD4+ T cells sorted from blood. The source of these receptors is a human donor in good health. Each CDR3 is given with its conserved first and last residue. D genes are given only for firm matches. Only part of the rows carry a size: once, few, many, or a class if the clone is expanded.

v_call	d_call	clone_size	j_call	cdr3_aa	cdr3_nt
TRBV7-3	TRBD2	.	TRBJ2-5	CASSLTNLAGAQETQYF	TGTGCCAGCAGCTTAACGAACCTAGCGGGGGCTCAAGAGACCCAGTACTTC
TRBV10-3	.	.	TRBJ2-3	CAIRGPDTQYF	TGTGCCATCCGAGGTCCAGATACGCAGTATTTT
TRBV7-2	.	.	TRBJ1-2	CASSSGARVDGYTF	TGTGCCAGCAGCTCGGGGGCCAGGGTAGATGGCTACACCTTC
TRBV7-9	.	.	TRBJ1-2	CASSGRGGDGYTF	TGTGCCAGCAGCGGCAGGGGCGGGGATGGCTACACCTTC
TRBV19	TRBD1	.	TRBJ2-1	CASETGTVPHNEQFF	TGTGCCAGTGAAACCGGGACAGTCCCACACAATGAGCAGTTCTTC
TRBV9	.	few	TRBJ2-5	CASSVAALIPQETQYF	TGTGCCAGCAGCGTAGCGGCCCTCATCCCCCAAGAGACCCAGTACTTC
TRBV5-6	TRBD1	.	TRBJ2-7	CASSSFSGTGGYEQYF	TGTGCCAGCAGCTCCTTTTCCGGGACAGGGGGCTACGAGCAGTACTTC
TRBV5-1	.	.	TRBJ2-5	CASSSNPTSPETQYF	TGCGCCAGCAGCTCCAATCCGACTAGTCCAGAGACCCAGTACTTC
TRBV7-8	.	.	TRBJ1-1	CASTLVPNTEAFF	TGTGCCAGCACGCTTGTCCCGAACACTGAAGCTTTCTTT
TRBV28	.	.	TRBJ1-6	CASSSPSPNNSPLHF	TGTGCCAGCAGTTCCCCATCACCAAATAATTCACCCCTCCACTTT
TRBV27	.	.	TRBJ1-1	CASSSGWTLSPMNTEAFF	TGTGCCAGCAGTTCCGGGTGGACACTCTCACCTATGAACACTGAAGCTTTCTTT
TRBV6-5	TRBD1	.	TRBJ1-6	CASSSPGGSYNSPLHF	TGTGCCAGCAGTTCACCAGGGGGCTCCTATAATTCACCCCTCCACTTT
TRBV27	.	once	TRBJ2-5	CASSPPGAGETQYF	TGTGCCAGCAGTCCACCGGGGGCCGGGGAGACCCAGTACTTC
TRBV6-5	TRBD1	once	TRBJ1-5	CASRLTGVGAQPQHF	TGTGCCAGCAGGCTGACAGGGGTCGGGGCTCAGCCCCAGCATTTT
TRBV4-2	TRBD2	.	TRBJ2-7	CASSRTASGGDSYEQYF	TGTGCCAGCAGCCGAACCGCCAGCGGGGGGGACTCCTACGAGCAGTACTTC
TRBV5-1	TRBD2	.	TRBJ2-1	CASSLVLAGGHNEQFF	TGCGCCAGCAGCTTGGTCCTAGCGGGGGGGCACAATGAGCAGTTCTTC
TRBV6-6	TRBD1	.	TRBJ1-6	CASSPTGGNSPLHF	TGTGCCAGCAGCCCGACAGGGGGTAATTCACCCCTCCACTTT
TRBV14	.	.	TRBJ1-6	CASSRGLRSPLHF	TGTGCCAGCAGCCGTGGGTTGAGGTCACCCCTCCACTTT
TRBV19	TRBD1	once	TRBJ1-4	CASSDRGGPNEKLFF	TGTGCCAGTAGTGACAGGGGAGGACCTAATGAAAAACTGTTTTTT
TRBV6-1	.	.	TRBJ1-5	CASSEVSLFNQPQHF	TGTGCCAGCAGTGAGGTTTCTCTCTTTAATCAGCCCCAGCATTTT
TRBV7-9	.	.	TRBJ2-7	CASSLDPGRVGKQYF	TGTGCCAGCAGTTTAGACCCGGGAAGGGTGGGTAAGCAGTACTTC
TRBV19	TRBD1	once	TRBJ1-2	CASSIDRQGYGYTF	TGTGCCAGTAGTATCGACCGACAGGGCTATGGCTACACCTTC
TRBV11-2	.	.	TRBJ1-4	CASSLDEKLFF	TGTGCCAGCAGCTTAGATGAAAAACTGTTTTTT
TRBV5-1	.	once	TRBJ1-5	CASSLTLNQPQHF	TGCGCCAGCAGCCTGACCTTGAATCAGCCCCAGCATTTT
TRBV6-5	.	.	TRBJ1-1	CASGPEAFF	TGTGCCAGCGGCCCGGAAGCTTTCTTT
TRBV28	.	.	TRBJ2-7	CASSDPRGGIYEQYF	TGTGCCAGCAGCGACCCCCGAGGGGGAATCTACGAGCAGTACTTC
TRBV5-4	TRBD2	.	TRBJ2-7	CASTLTREGEQYF	TGTGCCAGCACCCTCACCAGGGAGGGCGAGCAGTACTTC
TRBV6-1	.	.	TRBJ1-4	CASKGLFNEKLFF	TGTGCCAGCAAGGGACTCTTTAATGAAAAACTGTTTTTT
TRBV9	.	.	TRBJ2-7	CASSPAPAKSSYEQYF	TGTGCCAGCAGCCCCGCCCCGGCAAAAAGCTCCTACGAGCAGTACTTC
TRBV19	.	.	TRBJ2-2	CASSILENTGELFF	TGTGCCAGTAGTATCCTCGAGAACACCGGGGAGCTGTTTTTT
TRBV12-5	.	.	TRBJ1-6	CASGGGNSPLHF	TGTGCTAGTGGGGGTGGGAATTCACCCCTCCACTTT
TRBV28	.	.	TRBJ1-6	CASSLLTYNSPLHF	TGTGCCAGCAGTTTACTGACCTATAATTCACCCCTCCACTTT
TRBV2	.	.	TRBJ2-7	CASRKEGEQYF	TGTGCCAGCAGGAAGGAGGGGGAGCAGTACTTC
TRBV6-1	.	.	TRBJ2-7	CASSEAWDRYSYEQYF	TGTGCCAGCAGTGAAGCGTGGGACCGATACTCCTACGAGCAGTACTTC
TRBV30	.	.	TRBJ1-2	CAWSAGDYGYTF	TGTGCCTGGAGTGCCGGGGACTATGGCTACACCTTC
TRBV9	.	.	TRBJ1-1	CASSSHRDTEAFF	TGTGCCAGCAGCTCACACAGGGACACTGAAGCTTTCTTT
TRBV5-1	TRBD2	.	TRBJ2-1	CASSFLAGADNEQFF	TGCGCCAGCAGCTTCCTAGCGGGGGCCGACAATGAGCAGTTCTTC